Listed here are 23 T cell receptor beta chains from one sample, sequenced in a study of blood T cell repertoires in COVID-19. The method was immunoSEQ multiplex PCR; TCRdb's version includes in-frame clones alone and lacks a portion of them. The sample includes 130,000 to 150,000 clones, over 80% of them seen just once. The sequencing sample was made of PBMCs or T cells enriched from blood (not recorded which). Receptors originate from a woman aged 50 to 60 who had been exposed to COVID-19.

V usage is TRBV27 and J usage is TRBJ1-6, with D maybe TRBD1 (6 bases). Germline values: CDR1 MNHEY, CDR2 SMNVEV (reference sequence). The V end lost 6 bases, the J end lost 6 bases, and 9 bases lay between the germline ends. This CDR3 region has 13 residues. The CDR3 spells CASRDRPNSPLHF. CDR3 DNA: TGTGCCAGCAGGGACAGACCTAATTCACCCCTCCACTTT.

DNA for the CDR3: TGTGCCAGCAGCTTGGACTTCCGGGACACTGAAGCTTTCTTT. Its protein is CASSLDFRDTEAFF. The chain employs TRBV5-4 and TRBJ1-1, with D unclear. CDR1 is SGHNT, CDR2 YYREEE, per germline (reference sequence). Trimming stripped 0 bases from V and 3 bases from J, with 9 bases between. The CDR3 loop spans 14 amino acids.

The chain has TRBV5-4 and TRBJ1-3; D might be TRBD1 (5 bases). Germline V gene sequence: CDR1 SGHNT, CDR2 YYREEE (reference sequence). The CDR3 has 14 amino acids. V was clipped by 7 bases and J by 2 bases, with 13 bases between them. The CDR3 coding sequence is TGTGCCAGCCACGTCGGGGGGGCTGGAAACACCATATATTTT. Translated, it gives CASHVGGAGNTIYF.

The rearrangement uses TRBV7-8 and TRBJ2-5; 9 bases match TRBD2. The junction had 11 bases not matched to a gene; V was cut back by 5 bases and J by 4 bases. Germline V gene lookup returns CDR1 SGHVS and CDR2 FQNEAQ. CDR3 length equals 16 residues. The CDR3: CASSPGVSGGPETQYF. The CDR3 nucleotides read TGTGCCAGCAGCCCTGGCGTGAGCGGGGGGCCAGAGACCCAGTACTTC. Looking up the rest from reference TRBV7-8 and TRBJ2-5 gives the full variable domain: GAGVSQSPRYKVAKRGQDVALRCDPISGHVSLFWYQQALGQGPEFLTYFQNEAQLDKSGLPSDRFFAERPEGSVSTLKIQRTQQEDSAVYLCASSPGVSGGPETQYFGPGTRLLVL.

The chain uses TRBV7-2 and TRBJ2-2, with D perhaps TRBD1 (5 bases). The length of the CDR3 is 17 residues. The germline V gene has CDR1 SGHTA and CDR2 FQGNSA. V was pared by 3 bases and J by 0 bases, with 14 bases between. The CDR3 loop reads CASSFFRGGANTGELFF. CDR3 nucleotide sequence: TGTGCCAGCAGCTTTTTTAGGGGTGGCGCGAACACCGGGGAGCTGTTTTTT.

The chain recombines TRBV4-3 with TRBJ1-1, with D perhaps matching TRBD1 (6 bases). There are 16 residues in the CDR3. CDR1 and CDR2 (germline): LGHNA, YSLEER. V lost 3 bases, J lost 5 bases, and 19 bases lay in between. This CDR3 is CASSQGLNRVETEAFF. CDR3 DNA sequence: TGCGCCAGCAGCCAGGGATTGAACAGGGTCGAAACTGAAGCTTTCTTT.

The chain has TRBV27 and TRBJ2-1, with 11 bases identical to TRBD2. The germline gives CDR1 MNHEY, CDR2 SMNVEV (reference sequence). Unmatched junction bases numbered 5, after V lost 2 bases and J lost 8 bases. The CDR3 is made up of 15 amino acids. The CDR3 is CASSLPGLAGHEQFF. For the CDR3, the DNA is TGTGCCAGCAGTTTACCCGGACTAGCGGGCCATGAGCAGTTCTTC.

This clone has a handful of counts. The V gene is TRBV9, the J gene TRBJ1-1; D call uncertain. The germline V gene encodes CDR1 SGDLS and CDR2 YYNGEE. The CDR3 is 18 residues long. With 3 bases removed from V and 0 bases from J, the gap between germline ends came to 21 bases. The chain's CDR3 is CASSATEGGFLMNTEAFF. The CDR3 DNA is TGTGCCAGCAGCGCCACGGAGGGAGGGTTTCTCATGAACACTGAAGCTTTCTTT.

The rearrangement links TRBV10-3 to TRBJ1-2; D is unclear. CDR3 length equals 13 residues. Germline lookup yields CDR1 ENHRY and CDR2 SYGVKD. V gave up 4 bases and J gave up 6 bases, with 12 bases separating them. The CDR3 nucleotides read TGTGCCATCAGTGCCCGAGACATAGATGGCTACACCTTC. Translating it yields CAISARDIDGYTF.

The rearrangement links TRBV6-5 to TRBJ1-3; the D gene is possibly TRBD1 (5 bases). This CDR3 is built from 15 residues. Trimming took off 4 bases at V and 4 bases at J, with 14 bases between the two ends. CDR1 and CDR2 from the germline V gene are MNHEY and SVGAGI. CDR3 sequence: CASSFVGGYGNTIYF. Here the CDR3 DNA reads TGTGCCAGCAGTTTTGTCGGGGGATACGGAAACACCATATATTTT.

The rearrangement links TRBV7-2 to TRBJ2-1; 9 positions agree with TRBD2. The germline CDR1 and CDR2 sequences are SGHTA and FQGNSA. CDR3 size: 16 residues. Germline trimming cut 5 bases from V and 7 bases from J; bases unmatched to any gene: 12. As DNA, the CDR3 is TGTGCCAGCAGCCTAATGGGGACTAGCTCCTCAAATGAGCAGTTCTTC. Its translation: CASSLMGTSSSNEQFF.

The V and J genes are TRBV5-1 and TRBJ2-4; TRBD2 is a possible D gene (6 bases). CDR1 and CDR2 (germline): SGHRS, YFSETQ. The ends were cut back, 4 bases at V and 0 bases at J, with 8 bases in the middle. The CDR3 contains 14 residues. The chain's CDR3 is CASSPRGAKNIQYF. Here the CDR3 DNA reads TGCGCCAGCAGCCCGCGGGGAGCCAAAAACATTCAGTACTTC.

V is TRBV6-5 and J is TRBJ1-2; no clear D gene. The CDR3 covers 14 residues. Deletions cut 6 bases from V and 4 bases from J, with 15 bases between. Germline lookup yields CDR1 MNHEY and CDR2 SVGAGI. CDR3 sequence reads: CASRNVGIIYGYTF. The CDR3, as DNA: TGTGCCAGCAGAAACGTCGGGATTATCTATGGCTACACCTTC.

This chain connects TRBV9 to TRBJ1-3, with TRBD1 as a possible D gene (5 bases). This CDR3 region has 13 residues. Germline-derived CDR1 and CDR2 are SGDLS and YYNGEE. Trimming removed 7 bases at V and 4 bases at J, with 12 bases between. The CDR3 loop is CASQGSTGNTIYF. The CDR3 DNA reads as TGTGCCAGCCAGGGATCCACCGGAAACACCATATATTTT.

J is TRBJ1-5 and V is TRBV19, with D unclear. This CDR3 spans 15 amino acids. The V and J ends lost 6 bases and 1 base respectively, with 13 bases between them. CDR1 LNHDA and CDR2 SQIVND come from the germline V gene (reference sequence). The CDR3 loop reads CASRTKIVSNQPQHF. CDR3 in DNA: TGTGCCAGTAGAACTAAAATAGTGAGCAATCAGCCCCAGCATTTT. Complete variable domain (other parts from reference TRBV19 and TRBJ1-5): DGGITQSPKYLFRKEGQNVTLSCEQNLNHDAMYWYRQDPGQGLRLIYYSQIVNDFQKGDIAEGYSVSREKKESFPLTVTSAQKNPTAFYLCASRTKIVSNQPQHFGDGTRLSIL.

This chain connects TRBV3-1 (or the pseudogene TRBV3-2) to TRBJ2-4; the D gene is possibly TRBD1 (5 bases). The CDR3 is made up of 15 amino acids. Trimming cost V 0 bases and J 4 bases, with 10 bases left between them. Germline loops: CDR1 LGHDT, CDR2 YNNKEL (reference sequence). The DNA for the CDR3 is TGTGCCAGCAGCCAAGATCCTACAGGAAAAAACATTCAGTACTTC. Its translation: CASSQDPTGKNIQYF.

In this sample, this clone turned up once. The chain carries TRBV18 and TRBJ2-2, with a weak D call TRBD1 (5 bases). Germline values: CDR1 KGHSH, CDR2 LQKENI. The CDR3 is 15 amino acids. V was trimmed by 4 bases and J by 2 bases, leaving 11 bases between them. The CDR3, as DNA: TGTGCCAGCTCACTAAAGGGGCCCAACACCGGGGAGCTGTTTTTT. Its protein product is CASSLKGPNTGELFF.

V usage is TRBV7-2 and J usage is TRBJ1-2; D is uncertain. Trimming shortened V by 7 bases and J by 4 bases, and 19 bases separated the two germline ends. The CDR3 contains 15 residues. CDR1 SGHTA and CDR2 FQGNSA come from the germline V gene. CDR3 amino acids: CASNLLVAVTYGYTF. CDR3 nucleotide sequence: TGTGCCAGCAACCTCCTTGTGGCAGTCACCTATGGCTACACCTTC.

This clone was found once. V gene TRBV7-2 combines with J gene TRBJ2-1; D might be TRBD2 (5 bases). The germline gives CDR1 SGHTA, CDR2 FQGNSA. The CDR3 runs to 14 residues. The germline V and J ends were trimmed by 2 bases and 6 bases, with 11 bases remaining between them. This chain's CDR3 is CASSLRLRVNEQFF. The DNA for the CDR3 is TGTGCCAGCAGCTTACGCCTGAGGGTCAATGAGCAGTTCTTC.

The chain links TRBV15 to TRBJ2-7; 7 bases map to TRBD1. The germline V gene has CDR1 LNHNV and CDR2 YYDKDF (reference sequence). Trimming took 1 base from V and 2 from J; bases not matched to a gene: 5. The CDR3 covers 15 residues. The CDR3 nucleotides read TGTGCCACCAGCAGAGGGACAGGACCGACCTACGAGCAGTACTTC. The encoded protein is CATSRGTGPTYEQYF. The complete variable domain, with remaining parts taken from reference TRBV15 and TRBJ2-7, reads DAMVIQNPRYQVTQFGKPVTLSCSQTLNHNVMYWYQQKSSQAPKLLFHYYDKDFNNEADTPDNFQSRRPNTSFCFLDIRSPGLGDTAMYLCATSRGTGPTYEQYFGPGTRLTVT.

V and J are TRBV19 and TRBJ2-7; TRBD2 agrees at 7 bases. The CDR3 contains 14 residues. V lost 5 bases, J lost 2 bases, and 6 bases stayed unmatched. Per germline, CDR1 LNHDA and CDR2 SQIVND (reference sequence). CDR3: CASSLRSGPYEQYF. The DNA of the CDR3 is TGTGCCAGTAGTCTCCGTAGCGGGCCCTACGAGCAGTACTTC.

V is TRBV25-1 and J is TRBJ1-1; tentative D call: TRBD1 (5 bases). V gave up 6 bases and J gave up 4 bases, with 12 bases separating them. Germline assignment: CDR1 MGHDK and CDR2 SYGVNS. This CDR3 region has 13 residues. In DNA, the CDR3 is TGTGCCAGCAGGGGGCTTGTTGGCACTGAAGCTTTCTTT. Amino acids: CASRGLVGTEAFF.

This CDR3 is CASSSYREGTEAFF. The CDR3 DNA sequence: TGTGCCAGCAGCTCATACAGGGAGGGCACTGAAGCTTTCTTT. V usage is TRBV5-4 and J usage is TRBJ1-1; D is perhaps TRBD1 (6 bases). CDR3 length equals 14 residues. V dropped 3 bases and J dropped 4 bases, with 13 bases sitting between them. CDR1 is SGHNT, CDR2 YYREEE, per germline (reference sequence).